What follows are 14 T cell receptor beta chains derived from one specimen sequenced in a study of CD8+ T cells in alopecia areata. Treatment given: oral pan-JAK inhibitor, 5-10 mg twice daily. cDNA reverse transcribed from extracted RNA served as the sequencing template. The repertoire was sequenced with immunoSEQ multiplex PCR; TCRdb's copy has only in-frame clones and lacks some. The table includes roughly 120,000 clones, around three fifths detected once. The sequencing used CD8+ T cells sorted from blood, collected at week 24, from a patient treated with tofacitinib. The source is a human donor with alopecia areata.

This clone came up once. CDR3 sequence: CASSGGHGNTIYF. The CDR3 DNA reads as TGTGCCAGCAGCGGTGGTCATGGAAACACCATATATTTT. The chain carries TRBV9 and TRBJ1-3; D is uncertain. V was clipped by 3 bases and J by 3 bases, with 7 bases between them. CDR3 size: 13 residues. Germline CDR1 and CDR2: SGDLS and YYNGEE.

The CDR3 loop reads CASSFSRGGELFF. DNA for the CDR3: TGTGCCAGCAGTTTTAGCCGGGGCGGGGAGCTGTTTTTT. The chain recombines TRBV27 with TRBJ2-2; D may be TRBD2 (5 bases). This CDR3 spans 13 amino acids. Germline V gene lookup returns CDR1 MNHEY and CDR2 SMNVEV (reference sequence). V lost 3 bases to trimming and J lost 7 bases, with 9 bases between them.

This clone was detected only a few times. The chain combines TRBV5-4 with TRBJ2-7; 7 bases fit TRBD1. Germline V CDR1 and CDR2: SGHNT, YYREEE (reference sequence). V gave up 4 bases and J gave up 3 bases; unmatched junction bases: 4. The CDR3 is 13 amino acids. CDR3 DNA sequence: TGTGCCAGCAGCACTGGGACAGTCTACGAGCAGTACTTC. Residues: CASSTGTVYEQYF. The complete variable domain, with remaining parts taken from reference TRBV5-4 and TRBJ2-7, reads ETGVTQSPTHLIKTRGQQVTLRCSSQSGHNTVSWYQQALGQGPQFIFQYYREEENGRGNFPPRFSGLQFPNYSSELNVNALELDDSALYLCASSTGTVYEQYFGPGTRLTVT.

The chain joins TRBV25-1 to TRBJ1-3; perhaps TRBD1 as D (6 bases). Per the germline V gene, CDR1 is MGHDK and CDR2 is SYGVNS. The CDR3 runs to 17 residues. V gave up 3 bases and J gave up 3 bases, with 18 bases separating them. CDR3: CASSEPGRGANGNTIYF. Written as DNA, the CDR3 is TGTGCCAGCAGTGAGCCGGGAAGGGGGGCAAATGGAAACACCATATATTTT. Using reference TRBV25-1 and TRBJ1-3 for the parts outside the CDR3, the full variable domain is EADIYQTPRYLVIGTGKKITLECSQTMGHDKMYWYQQDPGMELHLIHYSYGVNSTEKGDLSSESTVSRIRTEHFPLTLESARPSHTSQYLCASSEPGRGANGNTIYFGEGSWLTVV.

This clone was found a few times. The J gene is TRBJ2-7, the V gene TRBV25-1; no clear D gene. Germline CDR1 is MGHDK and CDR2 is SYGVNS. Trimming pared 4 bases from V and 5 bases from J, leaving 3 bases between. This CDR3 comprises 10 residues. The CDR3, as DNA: TGTGCCAGCAGTGCCAACGAGCAGTACTTC. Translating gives CASSANEQYF.

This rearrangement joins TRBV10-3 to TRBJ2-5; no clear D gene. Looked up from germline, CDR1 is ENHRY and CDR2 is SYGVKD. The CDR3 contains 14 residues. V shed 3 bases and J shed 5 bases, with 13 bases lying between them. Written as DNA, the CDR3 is TGTGCCATCAGTGACCCAGGCGGATTGGAGACCCAGTACTTC. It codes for CAISDPGGLETQYF.

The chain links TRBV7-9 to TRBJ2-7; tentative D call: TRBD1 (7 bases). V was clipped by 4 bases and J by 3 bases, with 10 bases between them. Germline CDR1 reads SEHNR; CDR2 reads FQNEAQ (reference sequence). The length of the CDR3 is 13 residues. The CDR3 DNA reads TGTGCCAGCAGCTGGGGGGACAGCTACGAGCAGTACTTC. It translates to CASSWGDSYEQYF.

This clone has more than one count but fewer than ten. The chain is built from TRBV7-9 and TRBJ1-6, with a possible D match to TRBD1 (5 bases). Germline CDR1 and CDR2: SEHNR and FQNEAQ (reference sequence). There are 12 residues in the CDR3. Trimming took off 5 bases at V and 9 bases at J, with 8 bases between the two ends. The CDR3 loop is CASSQGVSPLHF. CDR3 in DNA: TGTGCCAGCAGCCAGGGTGTTTCACCCCTCCACTTT.

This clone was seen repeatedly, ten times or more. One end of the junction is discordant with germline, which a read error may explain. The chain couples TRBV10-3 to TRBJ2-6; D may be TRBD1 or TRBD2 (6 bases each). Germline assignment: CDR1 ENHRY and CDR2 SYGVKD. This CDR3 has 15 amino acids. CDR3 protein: CASSEGGTGANVLTF. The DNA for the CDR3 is TGTGCCAGCAGTGAGGGGGGTACCGGGGCCAACGTCCTGACTTTC.

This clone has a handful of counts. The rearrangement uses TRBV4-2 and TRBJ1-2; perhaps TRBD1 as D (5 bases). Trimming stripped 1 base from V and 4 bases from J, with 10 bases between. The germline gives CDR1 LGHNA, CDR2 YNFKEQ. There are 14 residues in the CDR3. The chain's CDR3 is CASSQVGDPYGYTF. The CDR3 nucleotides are TGTGCCAGCAGCCAAGTCGGGGACCCCTATGGCTACACCTTC.

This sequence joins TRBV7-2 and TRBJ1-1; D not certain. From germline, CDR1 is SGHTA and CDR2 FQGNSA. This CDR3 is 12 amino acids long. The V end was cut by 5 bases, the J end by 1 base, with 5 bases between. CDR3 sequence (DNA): TGTGCCAGCAGCCCCCGGAACACTGAAGCTTTCTTT. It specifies CASSPRNTEAFF.

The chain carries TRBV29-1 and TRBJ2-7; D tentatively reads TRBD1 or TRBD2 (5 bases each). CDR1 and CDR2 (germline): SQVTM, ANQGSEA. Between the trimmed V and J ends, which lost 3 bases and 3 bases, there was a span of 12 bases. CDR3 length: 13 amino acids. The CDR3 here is CSVDIGDDYEQYF. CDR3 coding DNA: TGCAGCGTTGATATCGGGGACGACTACGAGCAGTACTTC.

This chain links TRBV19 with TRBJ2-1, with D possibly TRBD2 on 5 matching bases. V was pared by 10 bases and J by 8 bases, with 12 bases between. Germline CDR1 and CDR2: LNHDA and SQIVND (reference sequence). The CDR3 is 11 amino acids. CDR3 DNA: TGTGCCACAGTATCGGGGTATGAGCAGTTCTTC. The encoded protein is CATVSGYEQFF.

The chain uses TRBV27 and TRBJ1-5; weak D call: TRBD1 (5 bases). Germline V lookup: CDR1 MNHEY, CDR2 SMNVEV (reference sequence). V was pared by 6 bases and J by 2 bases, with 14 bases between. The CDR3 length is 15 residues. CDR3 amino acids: CASSLRQLGNQPQHF. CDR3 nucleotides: TGTGCCAGCAGCCTGAGACAGCTCGGCAATCAGCCCCAGCATTTT.